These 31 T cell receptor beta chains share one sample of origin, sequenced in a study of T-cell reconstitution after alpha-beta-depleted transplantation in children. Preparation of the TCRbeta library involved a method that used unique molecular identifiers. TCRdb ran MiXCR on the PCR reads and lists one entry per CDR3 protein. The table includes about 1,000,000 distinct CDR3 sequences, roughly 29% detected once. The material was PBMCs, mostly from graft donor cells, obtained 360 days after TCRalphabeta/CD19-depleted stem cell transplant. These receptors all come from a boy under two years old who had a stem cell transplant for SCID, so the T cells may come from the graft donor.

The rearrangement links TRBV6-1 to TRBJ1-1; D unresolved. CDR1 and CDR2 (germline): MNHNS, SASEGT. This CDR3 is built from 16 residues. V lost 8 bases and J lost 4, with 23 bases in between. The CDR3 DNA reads TGTGCCAGCTATCCCTCGGACCCTCAGCCGAGCACTGAAGCTTTCTTT. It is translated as CASYPSDPQPSTEAFF.

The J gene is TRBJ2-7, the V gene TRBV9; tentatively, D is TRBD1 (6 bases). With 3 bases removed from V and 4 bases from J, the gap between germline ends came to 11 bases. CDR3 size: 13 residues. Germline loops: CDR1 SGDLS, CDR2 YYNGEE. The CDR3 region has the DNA TGTGCCAGCAGCGGGGGGCAATTTTACGAGCAGTACTTC. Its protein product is CASSGGQFYEQYF. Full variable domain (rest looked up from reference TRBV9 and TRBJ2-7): DSGVTQTPKHLITATGQRVTLRCSPRSGDLSVYWYQQSLDQGLQFLIQYYNGEERAKGNILERFSAQQFPDLHSELNLSSLELGDSALYFCASSGGQFYEQYFGPGTRLTVT.

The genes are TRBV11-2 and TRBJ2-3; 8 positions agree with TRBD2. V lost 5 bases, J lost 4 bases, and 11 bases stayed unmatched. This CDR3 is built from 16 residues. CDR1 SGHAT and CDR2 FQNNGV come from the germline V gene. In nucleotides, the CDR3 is TGTGCCAGCAGCCGAGGCTTTAGCGGGGATGCAGATACGCAGTATTTT. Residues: CASSRGFSGDADTQYF.

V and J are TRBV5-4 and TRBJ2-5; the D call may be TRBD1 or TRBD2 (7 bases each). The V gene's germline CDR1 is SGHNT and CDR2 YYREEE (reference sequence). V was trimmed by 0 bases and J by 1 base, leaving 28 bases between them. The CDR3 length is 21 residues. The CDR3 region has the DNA TGTGCCAGCAGCTTGGGTAGGGGGCTAGCGGCAAACCGCAATCCCCAAGAGACCCAGTACTTC. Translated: CASSLGRGLAANRNPQETQYF.

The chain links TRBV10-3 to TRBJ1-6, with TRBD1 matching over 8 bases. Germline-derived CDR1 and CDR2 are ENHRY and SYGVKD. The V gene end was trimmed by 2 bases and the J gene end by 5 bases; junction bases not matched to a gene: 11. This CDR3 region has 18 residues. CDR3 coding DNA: TGTGCCATCAGTGAGGACCACAGGGGGAAAGGCAATAATTCACCCCTCCACTTT. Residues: CAISEDHRGKGNNSPLHF.

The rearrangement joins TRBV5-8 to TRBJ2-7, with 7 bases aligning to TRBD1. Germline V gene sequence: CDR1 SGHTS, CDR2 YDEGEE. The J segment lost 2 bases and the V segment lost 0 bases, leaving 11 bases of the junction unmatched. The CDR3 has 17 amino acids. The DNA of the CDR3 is TGTGCCAGCAGCTTGGGCCCTTGGGACAGTGCTCCCTACGAGCAGTACTTC. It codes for CASSLGPWDSAPYEQYF.

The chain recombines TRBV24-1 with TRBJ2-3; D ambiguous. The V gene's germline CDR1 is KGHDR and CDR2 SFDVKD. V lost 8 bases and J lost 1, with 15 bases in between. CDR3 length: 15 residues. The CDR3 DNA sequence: TGTGCCACCATACTGGACCCTAGGTGCACAGATACGCAGTATTTT. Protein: CATILDPRCTDTQYF.

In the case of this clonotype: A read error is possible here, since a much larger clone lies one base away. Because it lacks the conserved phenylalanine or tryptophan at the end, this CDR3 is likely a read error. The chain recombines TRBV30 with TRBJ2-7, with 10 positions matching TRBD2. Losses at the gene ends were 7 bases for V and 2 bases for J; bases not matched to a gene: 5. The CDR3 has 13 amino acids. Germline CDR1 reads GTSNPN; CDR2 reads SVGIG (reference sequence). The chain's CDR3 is CAFERGGPYEQYS. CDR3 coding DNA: TGTGCCTTTGAGCGGGGGGGACCCTACGAGCAGTACTCC.

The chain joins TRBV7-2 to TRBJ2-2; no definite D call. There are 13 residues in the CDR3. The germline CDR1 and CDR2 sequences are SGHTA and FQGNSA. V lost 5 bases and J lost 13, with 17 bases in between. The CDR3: CASSPRGLFGLFF. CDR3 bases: TGTGCCAGCAGCCCCCGTGGCCTATTTGGGCTGTTTTTT.

The DNA for the CDR3 is TGTGCCAGCAGCCCAACTCTGGACAGGCTTGGCCAGCCCCAGCATTTT. Protein product: CASSPTLDRLGQPQHF. The chain couples TRBV12-3 or TRBV12-4 to TRBJ1-5; 7 bases are shared with TRBD1. The CDR3 extends over 16 amino acids. Germline trimming cut 6 bases from V and 7 bases from J; bases unmatched to any gene: 15.

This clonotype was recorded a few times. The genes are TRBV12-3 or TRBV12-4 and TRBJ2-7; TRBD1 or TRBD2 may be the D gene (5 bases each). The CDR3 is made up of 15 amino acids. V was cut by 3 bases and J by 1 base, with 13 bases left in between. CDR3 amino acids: CASSLGDRPSYEQYF. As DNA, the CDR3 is TGTGCCAGCAGTTTGGGGGACCGACCTTCCTACGAGCAGTACTTC.

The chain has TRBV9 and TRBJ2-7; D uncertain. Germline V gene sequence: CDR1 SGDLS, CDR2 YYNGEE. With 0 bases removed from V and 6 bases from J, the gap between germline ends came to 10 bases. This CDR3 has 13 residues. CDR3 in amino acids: CASSVDVGTEQYF. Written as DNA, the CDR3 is TGTGCCAGCAGCGTAGATGTAGGCACCGAGCAGTACTTC.

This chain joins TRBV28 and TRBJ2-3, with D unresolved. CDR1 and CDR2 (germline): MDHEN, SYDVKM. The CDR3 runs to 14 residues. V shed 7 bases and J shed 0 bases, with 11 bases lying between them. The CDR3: CASKQSSSTDTQYF. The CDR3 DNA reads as TGTGCCAGCAAGCAGAGCTCCAGCACAGATACGCAGTATTTT.

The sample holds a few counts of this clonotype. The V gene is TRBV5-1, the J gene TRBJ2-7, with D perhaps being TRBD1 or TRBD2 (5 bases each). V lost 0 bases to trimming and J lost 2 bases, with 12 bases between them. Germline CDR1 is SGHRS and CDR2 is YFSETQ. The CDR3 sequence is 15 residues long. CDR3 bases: TGCGCCAGCAGCTTGGAGGGACGGCCACCCTACGAGCAGTACTTC. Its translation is CASSLEGRPPYEQYF.

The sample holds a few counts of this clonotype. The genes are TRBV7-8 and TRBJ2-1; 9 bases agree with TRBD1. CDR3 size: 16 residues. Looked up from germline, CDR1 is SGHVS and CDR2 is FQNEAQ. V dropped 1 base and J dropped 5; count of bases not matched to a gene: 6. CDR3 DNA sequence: TGTGCCAGCAGCTTAGACGGCGGGACAGGGAACAATGAGCAGTTCTTC. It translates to CASSLDGGTGNNEQFF.

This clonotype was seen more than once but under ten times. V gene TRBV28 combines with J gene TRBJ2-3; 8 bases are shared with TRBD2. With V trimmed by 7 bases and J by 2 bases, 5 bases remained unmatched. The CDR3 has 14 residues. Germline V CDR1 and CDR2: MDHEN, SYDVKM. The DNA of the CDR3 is TGTGCCAGCATGAGCGGGGGCTCCACAGATACGCAGTATTTT. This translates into CASMSGGSTDTQYF.

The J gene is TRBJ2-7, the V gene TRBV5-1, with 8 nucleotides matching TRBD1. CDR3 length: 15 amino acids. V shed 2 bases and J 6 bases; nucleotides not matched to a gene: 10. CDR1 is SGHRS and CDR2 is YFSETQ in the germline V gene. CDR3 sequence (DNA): TGCGCCAGCAGCTTTCTCCAGGGGGCCAGGGTCGAGCAGTACTTC. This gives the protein CASSFLQGARVEQYF.

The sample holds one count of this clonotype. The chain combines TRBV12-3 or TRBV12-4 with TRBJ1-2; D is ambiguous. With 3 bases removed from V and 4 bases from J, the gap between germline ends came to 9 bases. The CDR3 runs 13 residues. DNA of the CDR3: TGTGCCAGCAGTTTCCAGGCCCCCTATGGCTACACCTTC. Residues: CASSFQAPYGYTF.

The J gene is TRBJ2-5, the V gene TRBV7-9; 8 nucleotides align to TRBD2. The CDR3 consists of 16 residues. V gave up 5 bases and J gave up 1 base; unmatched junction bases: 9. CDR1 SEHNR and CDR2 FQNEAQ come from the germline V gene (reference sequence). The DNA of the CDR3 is TGTGCCAGCAGCCCTCCCGGCGGGGGGTTCCAAGAGACCCAGTACTTC. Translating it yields CASSPPGGGFQETQYF.

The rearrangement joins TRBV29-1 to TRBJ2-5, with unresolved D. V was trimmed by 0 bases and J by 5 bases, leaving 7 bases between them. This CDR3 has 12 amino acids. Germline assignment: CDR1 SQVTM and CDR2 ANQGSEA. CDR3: CSVEEFGETQYF. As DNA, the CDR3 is TGCAGCGTTGAAGAGTTTGGGGAGACCCAGTACTTC.

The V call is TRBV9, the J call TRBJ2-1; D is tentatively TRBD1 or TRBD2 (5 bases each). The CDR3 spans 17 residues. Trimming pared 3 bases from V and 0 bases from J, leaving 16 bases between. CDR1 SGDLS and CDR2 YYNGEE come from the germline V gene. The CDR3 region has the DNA TGTGCCAGCAGCGATCGGGAACTTAGGGGCTCCTACAATGAGCAGTTCTTC. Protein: CASSDRELRGSYNEQFF.

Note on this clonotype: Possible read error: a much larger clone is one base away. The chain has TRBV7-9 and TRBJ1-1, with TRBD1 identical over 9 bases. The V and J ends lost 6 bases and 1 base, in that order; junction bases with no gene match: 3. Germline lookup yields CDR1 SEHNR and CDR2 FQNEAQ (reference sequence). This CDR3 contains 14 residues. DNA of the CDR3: TGTGCCAGCAGATTACAGGGGGCGAACACTGAAGCTTTCTTT. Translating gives CASRLQGANTEAFF.

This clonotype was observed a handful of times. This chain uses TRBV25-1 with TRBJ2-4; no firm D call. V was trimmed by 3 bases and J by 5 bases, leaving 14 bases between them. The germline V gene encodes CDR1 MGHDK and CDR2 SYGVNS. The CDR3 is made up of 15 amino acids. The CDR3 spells CASSDSRRPQNIQYF. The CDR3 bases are TGTGCCAGCAGTGATTCGCGCAGGCCGCAAAACATTCAGTACTTC.

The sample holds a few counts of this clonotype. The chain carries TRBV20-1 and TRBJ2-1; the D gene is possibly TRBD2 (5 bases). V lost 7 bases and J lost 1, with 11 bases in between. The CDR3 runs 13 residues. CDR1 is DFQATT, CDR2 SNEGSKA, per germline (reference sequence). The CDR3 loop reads CSVEAASYNEQFF. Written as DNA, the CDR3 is TGCAGTGTTGAAGCGGCTTCCTACAATGAGCAGTTCTTC.

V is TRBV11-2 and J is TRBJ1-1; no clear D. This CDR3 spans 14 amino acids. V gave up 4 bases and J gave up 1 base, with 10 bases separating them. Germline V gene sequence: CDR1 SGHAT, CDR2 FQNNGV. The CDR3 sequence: CASSYGRANTEAFF. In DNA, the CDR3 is TGTGCCAGCAGCTACGGGAGGGCGAACACTGAAGCTTTCTTT.

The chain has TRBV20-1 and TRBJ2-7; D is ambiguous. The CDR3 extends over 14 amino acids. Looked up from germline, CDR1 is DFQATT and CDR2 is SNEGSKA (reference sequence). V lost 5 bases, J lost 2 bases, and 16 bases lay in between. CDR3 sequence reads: CSAYRPSLAYEQYF. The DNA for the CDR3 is TGCAGTGCTTACAGACCGAGTTTAGCCTACGAGCAGTACTTC.

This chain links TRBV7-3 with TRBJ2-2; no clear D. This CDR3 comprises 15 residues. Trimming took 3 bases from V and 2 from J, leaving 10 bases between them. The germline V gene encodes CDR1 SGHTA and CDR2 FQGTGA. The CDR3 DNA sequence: TGTGCCAGCAGCTTCGGTCCAGAAAACACCGGGGAGCTGTTTTTT. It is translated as CASSFGPENTGELFF. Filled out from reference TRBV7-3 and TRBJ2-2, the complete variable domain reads GAGVSQTPSNKVTEKGKYVELRCDPISGHTALYWYRQSLGQGPEFLIYFQGTGAADDSGLPNDRFFAVRPEGSVSTLKIQRTERGDSAVYLCASSFGPENTGELFFGEGSRLTVL.

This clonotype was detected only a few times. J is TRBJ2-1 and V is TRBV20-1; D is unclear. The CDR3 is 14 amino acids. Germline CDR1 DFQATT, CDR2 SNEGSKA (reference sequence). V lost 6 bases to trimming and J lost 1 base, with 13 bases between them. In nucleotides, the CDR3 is TGCAGTGCCGCTACACAGACTTCCTACAATGAGCAGTTCTTC. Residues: CSAATQTSYNEQFF.

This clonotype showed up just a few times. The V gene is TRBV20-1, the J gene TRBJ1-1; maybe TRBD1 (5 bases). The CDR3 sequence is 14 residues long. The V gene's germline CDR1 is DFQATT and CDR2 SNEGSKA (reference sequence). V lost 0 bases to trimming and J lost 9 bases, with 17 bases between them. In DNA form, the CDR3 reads TGCAGTGCTAGAGATCCTATCTCGGGACGACAAGCTTTCTTT. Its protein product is CSARDPISGRQAFF.

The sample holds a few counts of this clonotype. The CDR3: CASSSTSPSTDTQYF. The CDR3, as DNA: TGTGCCAGCAGCTCGACTAGCCCTTCCACAGATACGCAGTATTTT. The V call is TRBV7-2, the J call TRBJ2-3; 7 bases map to TRBD2. V was clipped by 4 bases and J by 2 bases; unmatched bases: 6. The CDR3 sequence is 15 residues long. Germline values: CDR1 SGHTA, CDR2 FQGNSA.

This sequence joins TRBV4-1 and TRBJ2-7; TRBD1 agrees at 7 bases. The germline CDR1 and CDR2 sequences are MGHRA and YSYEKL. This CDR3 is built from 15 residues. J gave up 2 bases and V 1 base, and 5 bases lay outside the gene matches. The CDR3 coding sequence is TGCGCCAGCAGCCAAGCGGGGACAGCTACCTACGAGCAGTACTTC. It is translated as CASSQAGTATYEQYF.